This record looks at one T cell receptor beta chain sequence and its context. Any gene name here is a mouse gene name. The read halts 4 residues ahead of the CDR3 end, with the missing end drawn from the germline J gene. The data stem from a study of CD8+ T cells in alopecia areata. Background on the study: Female C3H/HeJ recipients aged roughly 7-10 weeks got skin from C3H/HeJ graft donors aged roughly 6-13 months that had spontaneous alopecia.

The authors sorted pooled cutaneous lymph node cells using CD4, CD8alpha, NKG2D, NKG2ACE and other markers. The CDR3 length is 11 residues. Germline assignment: CDR1 FNHDT and CDR2 SITEND (reference sequence). V gave up 6 bases and J gave up 0 bases, with 2 bases separating them. Following extraction, RNA underwent reverse transcription to cDNA, which served as the sequencing template. TCRdb's table, derived via immunoSEQ multiplex PCR, lists solely in-frame clones and lacks some. This sample carries about 300,000 clones, none of them present only once. This clonotype originated in a C3H/HeJ mouse with alopecia areata. MHC haplotype: H2-k. Sequences were obtained from CD4+ T cells sorted from a lymph node. The chain links TRBV19 to TRBJ2-3; D gene unclear. CDR3 DNA, as far as it was read: TGTGCCAGCACTAGTGCAGAA. This codes for CASTSAE. In full, the CDR3 reads CASTSAETLYF.